The subject of this entry is one T cell receptor (beta chain). What antigen it recognizes has not been identified. Nothing much larger sits one base from this clone, and base qualities are not available. This sample is part of a study of blood T cell repertoires in COVID-19 (dated by TCRdb to about 2020). In terms of the full investigation: Samples from collaborators originated in the United States, Italy and Spain and spanned both the acute and convalescent phases of COVID-19. Where available, HLA class I and class II types were obtained from metadata supplied by the sample provider rather than from assay-based typing. Deeply sampled blood TCRbeta repertoires from subjects exposed to, actively infected with, or recovered from COVID-19 were included in the dataset. The samples were drawn from two sources: the first 160 participants of the ongoing ImmuneRACE study, and 1,254 subjects contributed by 6 global collaborators. The prospective study material was composed of cDNA or gDNA derived from T cells, B-cell-depleted T cells, or PBMCs. The repertoires were released in a freely available public database intended as a resource for research on the immune response to SARS-CoV-2. A de-identified subject ID, COVID-19 status, age in years and sex were almost always included in the sample metadata.

TCRbeta CDR3 regions were amplified from genomic DNA using the immunoSEQ Assay, a bias-controlled multiplex PCR. Per the original workflow: The number of nucleated cells in each sample was estimated by amplification of reference gene primers within the assay. Sequence reads were collapsed and filtered to measure the absolute abundance of every unique TCRbeta CDR3 rearrangement. For each sample, productive Simpson clonality was calculated as the square root of Simpson's diversity index across productive rearrangements. Not all clones reach the TCRdb copy of this immuneACCESS table, which keeps in-frame sequences only. Checked studies attribute under half of the gap to unresolved V genes and leave the rest unexplained. From that table come the V and J calls and clone size; the DNA was used to work out D and trimming. This sample holds about 280,000 clones; 75% to 90% were observed only once. Roughly 2.6% of the sample belongs to the ten largest clones.

Overall study outcomes, separate from this receptor: How much clinical and demographic metadata was included differed by source and by participant, and the metadata was provided uncurated.

Participants in the prospective study were enrolled through a virtual design, were aged roughly 18 to 100 years, and lived in 20 to 30 United States geographic areas. In the prospective study, cohorts were assigned on the basis of participant-reported clinical history obtained from a screening survey and a study questionnaire. For ImmuneRACE Cohort 3, a participant was defined as recovered based on two consecutive negative NP/OP PCR tests, clearance by a healthcare professional, or resolution of symptoms. Each participant in the prospective study had whole blood, serum and a nasopharyngeal or oropharyngeal swab collected by mobile phlebotomists. Participants in the prospective study had the option to provide additional blood draws and questionnaires over an approximately 2-month period. Before DNA extraction, blood samples from the prospective study were shipped at room temperature or frozen. Trimmed from V: 5 bases; trimmed from J: 4 bases; junction bases lacking a gene match: 3. Reading from cysteine to phenylalanine, the CDR3 counts 13 amino acids. Just the 39-base CDR3 DNA is kept, in frame starting at base 1.

This sequence was found in a woman in her forties or fifties who had recovered from COVID-19. The rearrangement combines TRBV12-3 or TRBV12-4 with TRBJ2-5; a stretch of 8 junction bases matches TRBD1. Source material: PBMCs or T cells enriched from blood (not recorded which). The CDR3 amino acid sequence is: CASSLTGAETQYF. The DNA is as follows: TGTGCCAGCAGTCTGACAGGGGCAGAGACCCAGTACTTC.